This is a list of T cell receptor beta chains from one sample in a study of blood T cell repertoires in COVID-19. TCRdb keeps only in-frame clones here, not all; method: immunoSEQ multiplex PCR. This table has approximately 190,000 clones, more than 75% appearing once. Sequenced input: peripheral blood. Receptors originate from a woman aged 55-69 years with COVID-19, enrolled during active disease. The CDR3 runs from the conserved cysteine through the conserved F or W. Fields, in order: D gene, J gene, V gene, clone size, CDR3 DNA, CDR3 protein. A D gene is named only where the DNA matches it firmly. Rows may omit the clone size; those that give it use once, few, many or a size class.

>-|TRBJ1-3|TRBV28|few
TGTGCCAGCAGTTTAGCAGGGAATGGAAACACCATATATTTT
CASSLAGNGNTIYF
>TRBD2|TRBJ2-1|TRBV7-2|once
TGTGCCAGCAGCCTGGGTCTAGCGGGAGTGAATGAGCAGTTCTTC
CASSLGLAGVNEQFF
>TRBD1|TRBJ1-2|TRBV3-1/TRBV3-2|-
TGTGCCAGCCAAGCCAAACCGACAGGGGCTAAGGATGGCTACACCTTC
CASQAKPTGAKDGYTF
>TRBD2|TRBJ2-1|TRBV10-1|-
TGCGCCAGCAGTGAGTCAAGGCCGGGACTAGCGGGGGGGCGCGATGAGCAGTTCTTC
CASSESRPGLAGGRDEQFF
>-|TRBJ2-3|TRBV9|-
TGTGCCAGCAGCCCTCCCTATAGCGAATCCACAGATACGCAGTATTTT
CASSPPYSESTDTQYF
>-|TRBJ1-5|TRBV6-1|-
TGTGCCAGCAGTGAAACAGGACGGGCAGGCAATCAGCCCCAGCATTTT
CASSETGRAGNQPQHF
>TRBD1|TRBJ1-5|TRBV28|-
TGTGCCAGCGACCCCAGACAGGGGTACAATCAGCCCCAGCATTTT
CASDPRQGYNQPQHF
>-|TRBJ2-7|TRBV5-6|-
TGTGCCAGCAGCTTTGCGTTGGGGGGCGAGCAGTACTTC
CASSFALGGEQYF
>TRBD2|TRBJ2-5|TRBV2|once
TGTGCCAGCAAAGGGACTAGCGGGGGGGTTCAGTACTTC
CASKGTSGGVQYF
>TRBD1|TRBJ1-2|TRBV3-1/TRBV3-2|-
TGTGCCAGCAGCCCCTCGGGACAGGAGTATGGCTACACCTTC
CASSPSGQEYGYTF
>-|TRBJ2-2|TRBV7-7|-
TGTGCTAGCAGCTTGTACGAGGGGAACACCGGGGAGCTGTTTTTT
CASSLYEGNTGELFF
>-|TRBJ2-5|TRBV5-1|-
TGCGCCAGCAGCTTAACAGGGTCCCAAGAGACCCAGTACTTC
CASSLTGSQETQYF
>TRBD1|TRBJ2-5|TRBV29-1|-
TGCAGCGTTGCCCGTCAGGGGGCGCGGGAGACCCAGTACTTC
CSVARQGARETQYF
>TRBD2|TRBJ2-3|TRBV5-1|once
TGCGCCAGCAGCCCCGGGACTAGCGGGGACACAGATACGCAGTATTTT
CASSPGTSGDTDTQYF
>-|TRBJ1-1|TRBV3-1/TRBV3-2|-
TGTGCCAGCAGCCAAGTGCCCAGATTGAACACTGAAGCTTTCTTT
CASSQVPRLNTEAFF
>TRBD2|TRBJ2-1|TRBV6-5|-
TGTGCCAGCAGTACTAGCGGGAACTACAATGAGCAGTTCTTC
CASSTSGNYNEQFF
>-|TRBJ1-3|TRBV30|-
TGTGCCTGGACCATAGACTCTGGAAACACCATATATTTT
CAWTIDSGNTIYF
>TRBD2|TRBJ2-3|TRBV18|-
TGTGCCAGCTCACCCGACCTAGCGGGGTCCAAGAGGAGCACAGATACGCAGTATTTT
CASSPDLAGSKRSTDTQYF
>TRBD2|TRBJ2-3|TRBV2|-
TGTGCCAGCAGTGAGTTGGGCGGGGGAAGCACAGATACGCAGTATTTT
CASSELGGGSTDTQYF
>-|TRBJ1-1|TRBV6-5|once
TGTGCCAGCAGTTACCTTCCGGGTGTGAACACTGAAGCTTTCTTT
CASSYLPGVNTEAFF
>-|TRBJ2-5|TRBV15|-
TGTGCCACCAGCAGAGATCTCCGGGAAGAGACCCAGTACTTC
CATSRDLREETQYF
>-|TRBJ1-2|TRBV7-9|few
TGTGCCAGCATAGCAGGGGCTAATAACTATGGCTACACCTTC
CASIAGANNYGYTF
>-|TRBJ2-2|TRBV7-3|-
TGTGCCAGCAGCTTAAACAGGGAAGAGCTGTTTTTT
CASSLNREELFF
>TRBD2|TRBJ2-5|TRBV7-7|once
TGTGCTAGCAGCTTAGTAGGTATAGCGGGGTGCCAAGAGACCCAGTACTTC
CASSLVGIAGCQETQYF
>TRBD1|TRBJ2-5|TRBV7-2|-
TGTGCCAGCAGCTATGGACAGGGGTTAGAGACCCAGTACTTC
CASSYGQGLETQYF
>TRBD1|TRBJ2-6|TRBV3-1/TRBV3-2|few
TGTGCCAGCAGCCAAGGGACAGGCTCATCTGGGGCCAACGTCCTGACTTTC
CASSQGTGSSGANVLTF
>-|TRBJ1-2|TRBV13|many
TGTGCCAGCAGCTTAGGACCGAGTGGCTACACCTTC
CASSLGPSGYTF
>-|TRBJ1-3|TRBV5-1|-
TGCGCCAGCAGCTTGCAGTCTCCGGGGGACTCTGGAAACACCATATATTTT
CASSLQSPGDSGNTIYF
>-|TRBJ1-2|TRBV7-8|-
TGTGCCAGCAGCCCAGGGAACCGCGGCTACACCTTC
CASSPGNRGYTF
>TRBD1|TRBJ2-1|TRBV14|-
TGTGCCAGCAGCCGTACCGGGACAGGGTGGAATGAGCAGTTCTTC
CASSRTGTGWNEQFF
>-|TRBJ2-3|TRBV27|-
TGTGCCAGCAGTTTATTGATACAGGGTACGCAGTATTTT
CASSLLIQGTQYF
>TRBD1|TRBJ1-2|TRBV6-2/TRBV6-3|-
TGTGCCAGCAGTTATGGGACAGGGGCTGGCTACACCTTC
CASSYGTGAGYTF
>TRBD2|TRBJ2-3|TRBV29-1|-
TGCAGCGTTGATAGCGGGGTTACGCAGTATTTT
CSVDSGVTQYF
>TRBD1|TRBJ2-4|TRBV7-8|-
TGTGCCAGCAGCTCGGGACAGGGAAAAGTCAACATTCAGTACTTC
CASSSGQGKVNIQYF
>TRBD2|TRBJ2-3|TRBV9|once
TGTGCCAGCAGCGCACCGGGACTAGCGGGAGCAGATACGCAGTATTTT
CASSAPGLAGADTQYF
>-|TRBJ2-3|TRBV18|-
TGTGCCAGCTCCCGAAGCGAGAGCACAGATACGCAGTATTTT
CASSRSESTDTQYF
>TRBD1|TRBJ1-1|TRBV19|-
TGTGCCAGTAGTATAACAGGGGAAGGTACTGAAGCTTTCTTT
CASSITGEGTEAFF
>-|TRBJ1-6|TRBV5-6|few
TGTGCCAGCAGCTTGGTACGGGTGTCGAATTCACCCCTCCACTTT
CASSLVRVSNSPLHF
>-|TRBJ2-3|TRBV9|-
TGTGCCAGCAGCGTGGAGGGGGGGCCCTCGCATACGCAGTATTTT
CASSVEGGPSHTQYF
>-|TRBJ1-6|TRBV28|-
TGTGCCAGCGTAGAACAGGGATATAATTCACCCCTCCACTTT
CASVEQGYNSPLHF
>TRBD1|TRBJ1-5|TRBV25-1|-
TGTGCCAGCAGTGACACACGGACAGGGTGGGATCAGCCCCAGCATTTT
CASSDTRTGWDQPQHF
>-|TRBJ2-3|TRBV3-1/TRBV3-2|-
TGTGCCAGCAGCCATAGGGCTGACAGTTCGGCTGATACGCAGTATTTT
CASSHRADSSADTQYF
>-|TRBJ1-6|TRBV7-2|-
TGTGCCAGCAGCTTACGGGGGAGAGAGAATTCACCCCTCCACTTT
CASSLRGRENSPLHF
>TRBD2|TRBJ2-5|TRBV5-1|few
TGCGCCAGTACAGCGGGGATACAAGAGACCCAGTACTTC
CASTAGIQETQYF
>TRBD1|TRBJ1-1|TRBV11-2|-
TGTGCCAGCAGCTTAGCGGCAGGGGGTAACACTGAAGCTTTCTTT
CASSLAAGGNTEAFF
>TRBD1|TRBJ1-1|TRBV18|-
TGTGCCAGCTCACCCAGGGGGGACACTGAAGCTTTCTTT
CASSPRGDTEAFF
>-|TRBJ1-3|TRBV28|-
TGTGCCAGCAGTTCGGACAGAACTGGAAACACCATATATTTT
CASSSDRTGNTIYF
>TRBD1|TRBJ1-1|TRBV5-6|-
TGTGCCAGCAGCTTGATGGGACAGGGGGGTCGTGAAGCTTTCTTT
CASSLMGQGGREAFF
>-|TRBJ2-7|TRBV7-2|-
TGTGCCAGCAGCTTAGGACTCATCTACGAGCAGTACTTC
CASSLGLIYEQYF